The 8 T cell receptor beta chains presented below share a single source sample, sequenced in a study of T cell responses to AZD1222 COVID-19 vaccine. The data were produced by immunoSEQ multiplex PCR, yet TCRdb's version contains in-frame clones alone and is incomplete. The table lists tens of thousands of clones, over 60% of them singletons, with 6.6% in the top ten. The sequenced sample was peripheral blood, obtained on day 0 of AZD1222 vaccination. All receptors come from an adult in good health.

The J gene is TRBJ1-2, the V gene TRBV5-1; unclear D gene. The germline V gene has CDR1 SGHRS and CDR2 YFSETQ. Trimming stripped 0 bases from V and 0 bases from J, with 9 bases between. The CDR3 contains 15 residues. CDR3 sequence: CASSLAGTTNYGYTF. In nucleotides, the CDR3 is TGCGCCAGCAGCTTGGCCGGCACCACTAACTATGGCTACACCTTC.

This clone appeared once. This chain uses TRBV7-2 with TRBJ2-5; 10 bases match TRBD2. Per germline, CDR1 SGHTA and CDR2 FQGNSA. This CDR3 contains 16 residues. Trimming cost V 5 bases and J 2 bases; bases outside gene matches: 8. CDR3 protein: CASSASGTSVQETQYF. The CDR3 DNA sequence: TGTGCCAGCAGCGCCTCCGGGACTAGCGTACAAGAGACCCAGTACTTC. The variable domain in full, with the rest retrieved from reference TRBV7-2 and TRBJ2-5, is GAGVSQSPSNKVTEKGKDVELRCDPISGHTALYWYRQSLGQGLEFLIYFQGNSAPDKSGLPSDRFSAERTGGSVSTLTIQRTQQEDSAVYLCASSASGTSVQETQYFGPGTRLLVL.

The chain combines TRBV7-2 with TRBJ2-7; 11 bases agree with TRBD1. This CDR3 spans 15 amino acids. Germline V gene sequence: CDR1 SGHTA, CDR2 FQGNSA. J lost 3 bases, V lost 3 bases, and 4 bases had no gene match. CDR3 region: CASSFTGTGGYEQYF. The CDR3 bases are TGTGCCAGCAGCTTTACCGGGACAGGGGGCTACGAGCAGTACTTC.

The rearrangement joins TRBV18 to TRBJ1-2; no firm D call. V was pared by 3 bases and J by 5 bases, with 10 bases between. Germline-derived CDR1 and CDR2 are KGHSH and LQKENI. The CDR3 runs 13 residues. The CDR3 loop is CASSPTGGYGYTF. For the CDR3, the DNA is TGTGCCAGCTCACCGACGGGCGGTTATGGCTACACCTTC.

The chain employs TRBV6-4 and TRBJ1-2; D call uncertain. The CDR3 loop spans 14 amino acids. Trimming stripped 3 bases from V and 1 base from J, with 9 bases between. CDR1 is MRHNA and CDR2 is SNTAGT in the germline V gene. CDR3 region: CASSEGGVNYGYTF. The CDR3 nucleotides read TGTGCCAGCAGTGAAGGCGGGGTTAACTATGGCTACACCTTC.

The chain couples TRBV18 to TRBJ1-1; D is unresolved. CDR1 is KGHSH and CDR2 is LQKENI in the germline V gene. V was clipped by 0 bases and J by 0 bases, with 5 bases between them. This CDR3 region has 14 residues. The CDR3 DNA sequence: TGTGCCAGCTCACCACCGTACGTGAACACTGAAGCTTTCTTT. It is translated as CASSPPYVNTEAFF.

The chain uses TRBV19 and TRBJ2-6; tentative D call: TRBD2 (6 bases). Trimming shortened V by 2 bases and J by 2 bases, and 7 bases separated the two germline ends. This CDR3 has 15 residues. Germline V CDR1 and CDR2: LNHDA, SQIVND (reference sequence). The CDR3 DNA sequence: TGTGCCAGTAGTATAACTAGCCCTGGGGCCAACGTCCTGACTTTC. Amino acid sequence: CASSITSPGANVLTF.

The genes are TRBV18 and TRBJ1-1; D uncertain. V was cut by 3 bases and J by 5 bases, with 7 bases left in between. CDR3 length: 12 residues. Germline values: CDR1 KGHSH, CDR2 LQKENI. The CDR3 bases are TGTGCCAGCTCACCTTTTCAGACTGAAGCTTTCTTT. Encoded protein: CASSPFQTEAFF. The variable domain in full, with the rest retrieved from reference TRBV18 and TRBJ1-1, is NAGVMQNPRHLVRRRGQEARLRCSPMKGHSHVYWYRQLPEEGLKFMVYLQKENIIDESGMPKERFSAEFPKEGPSILRIQQVVRGDSAAYFCASSPFQTEAFFGQGTRLTVV.